This T cell receptor (beta chain) was captured in a study of cytomegalovirus exposure and HLA in healthy donors. General study findings and limits: On later analysis, the bulk of CMV-associated TCR beta chains appeared to be HLA-restricted. The majority of TCR sequences were rare, yet some public TCRs appeared in many donors. The listing of about 150 TCR beta chains classed them as cytomegalovirus-associated.

This clone has a handful of counts. Its cognate antigen is unknown. It was with 60 Vbeta and 13 Jbeta primers that the PCR ran. Data came from immunoSEQ multiplex PCR; TCRdb stores just in-frame clones and leaves some out. The sample lists about 89,000 clones, roughly a tenth occurring once. Trimming took 4 bases from V and 0 from J, leaving 14 bases between them. The CDR3 has 16 amino acids. In germline, CDR1 is SGHNT, CDR2 YYREEE (reference sequence). This chain uses TRBV5-4 with TRBJ2-1; possibly TRBD2 for D (5 bases). Sequenced input: PBMCs. This clonotype originated in a man between 45 and 60 years old in good health and CMV-seropositive. This CDR3 is CASSPLGRGSYNEQFF. The CDR3 region has the DNA TGTGCCAGCAGCCCTTTGGGTCGGGGCTCCTACAATGAGCAGTTCTTC.